This T cell receptor beta chain stems from a study of identical twins. General study findings and limits: Twin-shared out-of-frame alpha sequences showed excess low generation probability. Monozygotic twin pairs showed more out-of-frame TCR alpha sharing than models estimated. Excess sharing between twins was weaker in beta out-of-frame sequences.

This clonotype was counted a few times. Its antigen remains unidentified. cDNA molecules carried unique molecular identifiers, and template switching added a universal primer site. TCRdb recomputed calls from the 5' RACE reads with MiXCR, one row per CDR3 protein. The profile covers roughly 1,500,000 distinct CDR3 sequences, with roughly a third appearing a single time and 0.25% to 0.3% taken by the ten largest. This CDR3 comprises 15 residues. With 0 bases removed from V and 5 bases from J, the gap between germline ends came to 14 bases. CDR1 is SGHRS and CDR2 is YFSETQ in the germline V gene. This chain links TRBV5-1 with TRBJ2-5; D is possibly TRBD1 or TRBD2 (5 bases each). The sequenced sample consisted of cord blood. This clonotype originated in a newborn girl in good health. The CDR3 nucleotides are TGCGCCAGCAGCTTGGCCTACAGGCCGGGGGAGACCCAGTACTTC. Its translation is CASSLAYRPGETQYF.